This paragraph covers one T cell receptor (beta chain) sequence. The junction had 13 bases not matched to a gene; V was cut back by 3 bases and J by 7 bases. This CDR3 comprises 17 residues. Germline lookup yields CDR1 WNHNN and CDR2 SYGVQD (reference sequence). TCRdb reprocessed the RT-PCR reads with MiXCR, giving one entry per CDR3 protein. The table shows hundreds of thousands of distinct CDR3 sequences, with over 12% occurring only once. The chain combines TRBV10-1 with TRBJ2-1; 9 positions match TRBD1. The sample consisted of memory CD4+ T cells from blood. The TCR originated in a female donor in good health, serving as a healthy control. The CDR3 DNA reads as TGCGCCAGCAGTGACCAAATTTCCGGGACAGGGTTGAATGAGCAGTTCTTC. Protein: CASSDQISGTGLNEQFF.